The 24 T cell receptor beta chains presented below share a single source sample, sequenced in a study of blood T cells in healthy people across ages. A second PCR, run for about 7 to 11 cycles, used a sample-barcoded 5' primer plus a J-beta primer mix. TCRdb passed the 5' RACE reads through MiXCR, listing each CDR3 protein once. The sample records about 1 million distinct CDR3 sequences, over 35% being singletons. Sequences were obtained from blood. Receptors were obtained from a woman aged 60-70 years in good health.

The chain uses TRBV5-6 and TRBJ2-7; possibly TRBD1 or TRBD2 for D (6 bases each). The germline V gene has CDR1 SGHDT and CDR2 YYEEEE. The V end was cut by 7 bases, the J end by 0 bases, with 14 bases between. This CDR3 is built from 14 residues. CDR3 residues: CASVLGGFSYEQYF. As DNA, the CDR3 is TGTGCCAGCGTCTTGGGGGGCTTCTCCTACGAGCAGTACTTC.

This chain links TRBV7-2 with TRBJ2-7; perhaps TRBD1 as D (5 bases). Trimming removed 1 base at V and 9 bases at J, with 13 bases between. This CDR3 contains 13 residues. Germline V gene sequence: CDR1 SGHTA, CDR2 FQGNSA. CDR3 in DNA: TGTGCCAGCAGCTTAGTTTCCAGGGATGGGCAGTACTTC. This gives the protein CASSLVSRDGQYF.

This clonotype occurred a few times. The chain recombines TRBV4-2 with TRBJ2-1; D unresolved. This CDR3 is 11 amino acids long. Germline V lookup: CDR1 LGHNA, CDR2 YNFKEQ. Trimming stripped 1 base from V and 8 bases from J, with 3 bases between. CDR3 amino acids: CASSQVDEQFF. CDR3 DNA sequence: TGTGCCAGCAGCCAAGTGGATGAGCAGTTCTTC.

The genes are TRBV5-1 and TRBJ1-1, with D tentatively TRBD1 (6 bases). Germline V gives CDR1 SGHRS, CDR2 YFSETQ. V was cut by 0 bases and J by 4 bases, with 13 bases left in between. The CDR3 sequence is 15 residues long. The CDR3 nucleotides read TGCGCCAGCAGCTTGGGGGGGCCGCGGACCACTGAAGCTTTCTTT. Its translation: CASSLGGPRTTEAFF.

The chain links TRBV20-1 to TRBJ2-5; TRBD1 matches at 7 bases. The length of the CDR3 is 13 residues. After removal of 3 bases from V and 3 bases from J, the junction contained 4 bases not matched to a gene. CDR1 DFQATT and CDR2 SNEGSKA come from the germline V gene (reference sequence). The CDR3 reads CSARPTGKETQYF. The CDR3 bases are TGCAGTGCTAGGCCGACAGGGAAAGAGACCCAGTACTTC.

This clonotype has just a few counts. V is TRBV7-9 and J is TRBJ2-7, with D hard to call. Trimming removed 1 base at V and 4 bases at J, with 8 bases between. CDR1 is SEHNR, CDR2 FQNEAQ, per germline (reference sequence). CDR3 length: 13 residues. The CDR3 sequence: CASSLEIGYEQYF. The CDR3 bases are TGTGCCAGCAGCTTAGAGATCGGGTACGAGCAGTACTTC.

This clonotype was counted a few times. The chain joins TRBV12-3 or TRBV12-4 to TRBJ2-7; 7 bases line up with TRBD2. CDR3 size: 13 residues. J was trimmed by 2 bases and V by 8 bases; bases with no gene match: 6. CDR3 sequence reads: CASPRLATYEQYF. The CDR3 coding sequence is TGTGCCAGCCCACGACTAGCTACCTACGAGCAGTACTTC.

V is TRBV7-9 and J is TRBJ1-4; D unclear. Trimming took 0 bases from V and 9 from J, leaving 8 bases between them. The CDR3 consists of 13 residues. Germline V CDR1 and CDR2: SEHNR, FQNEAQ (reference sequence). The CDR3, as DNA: TGTGCCAGCAGCTTAGCTGGGGAGAAAAAACTGTTTTTT. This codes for CASSLAGEKKLFF. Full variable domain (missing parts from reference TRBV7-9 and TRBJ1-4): DTGVSQNPRHKITKRGQNVTFRCDPISEHNRLYWYRQTLGQGPEFLTYFQNEAQLEKSRLLSDRFSAERPKGSFSTLEIQRTEQGDSAMYLCASSLAGEKKLFFGSGTQLSVL.

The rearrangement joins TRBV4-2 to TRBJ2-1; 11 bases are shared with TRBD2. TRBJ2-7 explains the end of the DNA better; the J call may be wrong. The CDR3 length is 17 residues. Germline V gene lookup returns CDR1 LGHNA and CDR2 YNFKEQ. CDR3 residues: CASSQDEHSGRVNEQYF. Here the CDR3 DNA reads TGTGCCAGCAGCCAAGATGAGCATAGCGGGAGGGTAAATGAGCAGTACTTC.

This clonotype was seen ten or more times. CDR3 sequence reads: CSARLARRGKEQFF. For the CDR3, the DNA is TGCAGTGCTCGACTAGCGCGGCGGGGGAAGGAGCAGTTCTTC. The J gene is TRBJ2-1, the V gene TRBV20-1; 8 bases map to TRBD2. This CDR3 has 14 amino acids. CDR1 and CDR2 (germline): DFQATT, SNEGSKA (reference sequence). J was trimmed by 10 bases and V by 5 bases; bases with no gene match: 13.

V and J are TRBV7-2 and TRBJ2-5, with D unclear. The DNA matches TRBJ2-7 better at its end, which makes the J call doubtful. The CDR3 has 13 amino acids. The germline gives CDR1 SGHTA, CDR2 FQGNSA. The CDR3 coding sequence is TGTGCCAGCAGCCCTCGACCCTTCGGCGAGCAGTACTTC. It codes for CASSPRPFGEQYF.

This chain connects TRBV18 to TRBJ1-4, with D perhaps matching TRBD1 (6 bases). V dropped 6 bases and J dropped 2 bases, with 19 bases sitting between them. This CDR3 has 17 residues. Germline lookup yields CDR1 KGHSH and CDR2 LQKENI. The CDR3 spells CASSHVSRQETNEKLFF. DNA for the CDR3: TGTGCCAGCTCCCACGTATCCCGACAGGAGACTAATGAAAAACTGTTTTTT.

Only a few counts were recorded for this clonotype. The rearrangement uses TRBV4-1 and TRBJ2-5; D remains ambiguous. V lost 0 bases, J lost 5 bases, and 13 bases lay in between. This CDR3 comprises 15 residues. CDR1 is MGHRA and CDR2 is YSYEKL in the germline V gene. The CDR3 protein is CASSQENMSRETQYF. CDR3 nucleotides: TGCGCCAGCAGCCAAGAAAATATGAGCCGTGAGACCCAGTACTTC.

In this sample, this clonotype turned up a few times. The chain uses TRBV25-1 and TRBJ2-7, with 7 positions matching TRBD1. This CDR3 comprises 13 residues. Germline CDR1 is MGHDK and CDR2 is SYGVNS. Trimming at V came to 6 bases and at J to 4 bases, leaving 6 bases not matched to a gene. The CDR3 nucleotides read TGTGCCAGCAGGGGACAGAGCCAATACGAGCAGTACTTC. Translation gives CASRGQSQYEQYF.

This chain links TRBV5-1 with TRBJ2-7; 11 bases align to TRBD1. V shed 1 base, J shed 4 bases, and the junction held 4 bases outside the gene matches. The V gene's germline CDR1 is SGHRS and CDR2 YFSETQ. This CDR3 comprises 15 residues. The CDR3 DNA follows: TGCGCCAGCAGCTTGACGGGGACAGGGGGGTACGAGCAGTACTTC. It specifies CASSLTGTGGYEQYF.

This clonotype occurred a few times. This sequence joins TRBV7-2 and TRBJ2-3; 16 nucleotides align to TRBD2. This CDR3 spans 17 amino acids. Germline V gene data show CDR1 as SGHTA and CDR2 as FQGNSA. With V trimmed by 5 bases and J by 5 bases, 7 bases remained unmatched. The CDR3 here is CASSLGLAGGPQDTQYF. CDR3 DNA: TGTGCCAGCAGCCTGGGACTAGCGGGAGGGCCTCAAGATACGCAGTATTTT.

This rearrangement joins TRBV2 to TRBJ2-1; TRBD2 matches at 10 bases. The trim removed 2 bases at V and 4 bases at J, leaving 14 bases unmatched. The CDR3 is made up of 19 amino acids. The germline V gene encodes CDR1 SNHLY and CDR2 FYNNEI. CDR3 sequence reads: CASSERGQTGLAYYNEQFF. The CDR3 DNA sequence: TGTGCCAGCAGTGAACGGGGACAAACGGGACTAGCGTATTACAATGAGCAGTTCTTC.

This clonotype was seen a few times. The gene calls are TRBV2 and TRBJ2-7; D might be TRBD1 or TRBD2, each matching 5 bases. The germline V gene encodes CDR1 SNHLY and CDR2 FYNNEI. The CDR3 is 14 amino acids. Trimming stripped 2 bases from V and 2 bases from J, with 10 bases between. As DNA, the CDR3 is TGTGCCAGCAGTGAATGGGACCCAACCTACGAGCAGTACTTC. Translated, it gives CASSEWDPTYEQYF.

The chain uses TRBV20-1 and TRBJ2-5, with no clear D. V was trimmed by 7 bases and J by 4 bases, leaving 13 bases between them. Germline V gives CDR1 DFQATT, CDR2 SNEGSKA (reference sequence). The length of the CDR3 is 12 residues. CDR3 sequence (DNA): TGCAGTGTTGACCGAAGGGTAGAGACCCAGTACTTC. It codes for CSVDRRVETQYF.

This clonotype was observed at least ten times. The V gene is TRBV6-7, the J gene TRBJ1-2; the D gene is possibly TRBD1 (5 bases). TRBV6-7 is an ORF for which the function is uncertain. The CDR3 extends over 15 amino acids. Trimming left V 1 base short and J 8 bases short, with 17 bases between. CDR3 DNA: TGTGCCAGCAGTTACTTCGGGACGGAGCGATGGGGCTACACCTTC. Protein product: CASSYFGTERWGYTF.

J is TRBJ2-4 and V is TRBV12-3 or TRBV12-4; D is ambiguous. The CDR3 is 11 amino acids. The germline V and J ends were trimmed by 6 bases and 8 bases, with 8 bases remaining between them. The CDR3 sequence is CASSAAYIQYF. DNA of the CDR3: TGTGCCAGCAGCGCCGCCTACATTCAGTACTTC.

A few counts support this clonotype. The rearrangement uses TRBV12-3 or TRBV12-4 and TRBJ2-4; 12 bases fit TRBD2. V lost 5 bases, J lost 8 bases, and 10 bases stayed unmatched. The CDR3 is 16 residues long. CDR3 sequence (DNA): TGTGCCAGCAGTGGACTAGCGGGATTGAGTACGGACATTCAGTACTTC. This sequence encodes CASSGLAGLSTDIQYF.

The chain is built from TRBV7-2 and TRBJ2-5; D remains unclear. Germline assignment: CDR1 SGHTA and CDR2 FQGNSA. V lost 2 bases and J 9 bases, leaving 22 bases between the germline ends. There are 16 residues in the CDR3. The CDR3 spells CASSLRNNRALWAQYF. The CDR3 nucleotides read TGTGCCAGCAGCTTACGAAACAACAGAGCTCTTTGGGCCCAGTACTTC.

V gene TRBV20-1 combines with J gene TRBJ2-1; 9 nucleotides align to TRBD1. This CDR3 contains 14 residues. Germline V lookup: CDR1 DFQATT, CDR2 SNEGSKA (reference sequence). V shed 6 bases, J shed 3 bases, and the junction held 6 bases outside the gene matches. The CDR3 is CSAHGTGFYNEQFF. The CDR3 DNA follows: TGCAGTGCCCACGGGACAGGGTTCTACAATGAGCAGTTCTTC.